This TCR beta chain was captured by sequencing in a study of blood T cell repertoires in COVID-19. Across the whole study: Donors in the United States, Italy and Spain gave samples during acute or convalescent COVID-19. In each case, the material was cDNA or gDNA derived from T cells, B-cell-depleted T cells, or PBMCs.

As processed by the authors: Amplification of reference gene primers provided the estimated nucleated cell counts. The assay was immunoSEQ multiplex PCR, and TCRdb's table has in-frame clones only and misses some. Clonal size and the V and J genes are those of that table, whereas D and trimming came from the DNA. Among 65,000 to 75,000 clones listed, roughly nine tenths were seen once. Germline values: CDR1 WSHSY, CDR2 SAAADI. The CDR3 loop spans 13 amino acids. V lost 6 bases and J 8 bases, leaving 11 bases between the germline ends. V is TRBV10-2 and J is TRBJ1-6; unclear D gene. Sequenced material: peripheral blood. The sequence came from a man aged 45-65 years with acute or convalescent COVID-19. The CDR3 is CASSEDLDSPLHF. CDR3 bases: TGCGCCAGCAGCGAGGATCTAGATTCACCCCTCCACTTT.